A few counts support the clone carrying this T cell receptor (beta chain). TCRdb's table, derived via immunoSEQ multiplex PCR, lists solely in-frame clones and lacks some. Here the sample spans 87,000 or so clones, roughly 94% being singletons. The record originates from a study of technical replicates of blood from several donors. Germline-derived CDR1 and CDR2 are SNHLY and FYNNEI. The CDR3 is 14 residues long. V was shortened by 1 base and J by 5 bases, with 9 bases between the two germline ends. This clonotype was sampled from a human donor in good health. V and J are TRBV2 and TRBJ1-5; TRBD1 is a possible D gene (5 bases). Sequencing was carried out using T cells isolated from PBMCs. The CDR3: CASSEVQGDQPQHF. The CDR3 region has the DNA TGTGCCAGCAGTGAAGTCCAGGGCGATCAGCCCCAGCATTTT.